This is a list of T cell receptor beta chains from one sample in a study of blood T cells in healthy people across ages. Each CDR3 protein gets one entry after TCRdb re-called the 5' RACE reads with MiXCR. The sample carries 650,000 to 1,000,000 distinct CDR3 sequences, about 45% recorded once. Sample: blood. These receptors originate from an elderly man in good health. CDR3s include the opening cysteine and the closing phenylalanine or tryptophan. D genes are given only for firm matches. Rows give clone size only sometimes, using once, few, many, or a class for an expanded clone.

clone_size j_call v_call d_call cdr3_aa cdr3_nt
once TRBJ2-7 TRBV5-8 - CASSSSMGEQYF TGTGCCAGCAGCTCGTCGATGGGTGAGCAGTACTTC
- TRBJ2-1 TRBV6-5 - CASSDSPTDTSSYNEQFF TGTGCCAGCAGTGACTCTCCCACGGACACGAGCTCCTACAATGAGCAGTTCTTC
- TRBJ2-1 TRBV28 - CASSLTLFGMYNEQFF TGTGCCAGCAGTTTAACGCTCTTCGGGATGTACAATGAGCAGTTCTTC
once TRBJ1-3 TRBV29-1 - CSGSEGGNTIYF TGCAGCGGATCAGAGGGCGGAAACACCATATATTTT
- TRBJ2-5 TRBV20-1 - CSAGPGTGQETQYF TGCAGTGCTGGCCCAGGGACGGGTCAAGAGACCCAGTACTTC
many TRBJ2-1 TRBV27 - CASSPVGGAEQFF TGTGCCAGCAGTCCGGTCGGTGGAGCTGAGCAGTTCTTC
- TRBJ2-5 TRBV29-1 - CSVEVDLQETQYF TGCAGCGTTGAAGTGGACTTGCAAGAGACCCAGTACTTC
- TRBJ2-3 TRBV10-3 TRBD2 CAISRTSGGDFLTDTQYF TGTGCCATCAGTAGAACTAGCGGGGGGGATTTTCTCACAGATACGCAGTATTTT
few TRBJ2-7 TRBV13 TRBD2 CASSLRAGGDYEQYF TGTGCCAGCAGCTTGCGAGCGGGGGGGGACTACGAGCAGTACTTC
- TRBJ2-1 TRBV11-3 - CASRTMGRDNEQFF TGTGCCAGCAGAACTATGGGCAGGGACAATGAGCAGTTCTTC
- TRBJ2-7 TRBV27 TRBD2 CASSTLAQGRDGRAYEQYF TGTGCCAGCAGTACCCTCGCACAGGGTCGTGACGGGAGGGCTTACGAGCAGTACTTC
- TRBJ1-6 TRBV11-3 - CASSLVRDNSPLHF TGTGCCAGCAGCTTAGTAAGGGATAATTCACCCCTCCACTTT
- TRBJ2-3 TRBV9 - CASSVAGQGSADTQYF TGTGCCAGCAGCGTAGCTGGCCAGGGATCGGCAGATACGCAGTATTTT
- TRBJ2-7 TRBV28 TRBD2 CASSRAGGMRYEQYF TGTGCCAGCAGTCGAGCGGGAGGAATGAGATACGAGCAGTACTTC
many TRBJ2-1 TRBV5-1 TRBD2 CASSFKAGGPSYNEQFF TGCGCCAGCAGCTTTAAAGCGGGAGGGCCCTCTTACAATGAGCAGTTCTTC
few TRBJ2-1 TRBV27 TRBD2 CASSFSPGLAGAHNEQFF TGTGCCAGCAGTTTCTCCCCTGGACTAGCGGGGGCCCACAATGAGCAGTTCTTC
- TRBJ2-7 TRBV7-2 TRBD2 CASSNSGRRDEQYF TGTGCCAGCAGCAACTCCGGGAGGCGGGACGAGCAGTACTTC
few TRBJ2-6 TRBV6-4 - CASSEQGGGANVLTF TGTGCCAGCAGTGAACAGGGAGGTGGGGCCAACGTCCTGACTTTC
- TRBJ1-3 TRBV7-9 - CASSLESGVGNTIYF TGTGCCAGCAGCTTAGAGTCGGGCGTCGGAAACACCATATATTTT
- TRBJ1-6 TRBV12-3/TRBV12-4 - CASSSLRGSPLHF TGTGCCAGCAGTTCACTCAGGGGTTCACCCCTCCACTTT